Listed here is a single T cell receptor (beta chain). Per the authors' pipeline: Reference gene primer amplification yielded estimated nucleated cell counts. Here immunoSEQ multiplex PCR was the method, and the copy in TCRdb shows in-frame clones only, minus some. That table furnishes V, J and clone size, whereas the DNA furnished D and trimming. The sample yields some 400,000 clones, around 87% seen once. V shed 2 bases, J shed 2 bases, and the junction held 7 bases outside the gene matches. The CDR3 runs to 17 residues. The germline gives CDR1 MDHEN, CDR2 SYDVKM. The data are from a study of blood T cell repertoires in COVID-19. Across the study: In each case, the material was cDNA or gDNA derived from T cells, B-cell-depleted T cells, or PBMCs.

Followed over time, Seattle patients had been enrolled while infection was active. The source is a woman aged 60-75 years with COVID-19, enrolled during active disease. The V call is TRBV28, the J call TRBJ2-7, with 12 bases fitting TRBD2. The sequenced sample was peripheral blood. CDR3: CASSLLAGGTSTYEQYF. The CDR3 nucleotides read TGTGCCAGCAGTTTACTAGCGGGGGGGACCAGTACCTACGAGCAGTACTTC.